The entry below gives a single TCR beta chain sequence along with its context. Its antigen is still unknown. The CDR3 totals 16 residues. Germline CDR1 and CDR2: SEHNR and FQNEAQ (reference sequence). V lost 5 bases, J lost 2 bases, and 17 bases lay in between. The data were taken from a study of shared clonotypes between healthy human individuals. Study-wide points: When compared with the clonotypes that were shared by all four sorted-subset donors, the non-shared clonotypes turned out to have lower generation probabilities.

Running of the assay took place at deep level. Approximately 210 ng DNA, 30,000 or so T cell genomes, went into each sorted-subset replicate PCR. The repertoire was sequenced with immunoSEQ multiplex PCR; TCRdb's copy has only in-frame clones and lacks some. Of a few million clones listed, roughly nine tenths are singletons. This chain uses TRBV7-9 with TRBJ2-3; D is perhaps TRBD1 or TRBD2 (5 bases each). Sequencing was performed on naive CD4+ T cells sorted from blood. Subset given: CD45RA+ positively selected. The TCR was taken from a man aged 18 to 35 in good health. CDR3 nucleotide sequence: TGTGCCAGCAGCCCACCGGGACGGCCGATCACAGATACGCAGTATTTT. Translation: CASSPPGRPITDTQYF.